This entry lists 11 T cell receptor beta chains sequenced from one sample in a study of blood T cell repertoires in COVID-19. Some clones are missing from TCRdb's copy, which holds only in-frame ones; the method was immunoSEQ multiplex PCR. Of roughly 260,000 clones listed, around nine tenths were seen once; the top ten hold around 9.1%. The specimen was peripheral blood. The receptor set was obtained from a man aged 40-49 years who had recovered from COVID-19.

A single count supports this clone. The rearrangement links TRBV5-1 to TRBJ2-1; D call uncertain. This CDR3 comprises 14 residues. V was pared by 0 bases and J by 7 bases, with 11 bases between. Per germline, CDR1 SGHRS and CDR2 YFSETQ. The CDR3, as DNA: TGCGCCAGCAGCTTGGTTAGCTACTCGAATGAGCAGTTCTTC. Protein: CASSLVSYSNEQFF.

This clone was seen a single time. The rearrangement joins TRBV19 to TRBJ2-1, with TRBD2 identical over 10 bases. CDR1 is LNHDA, CDR2 SQIVND, per germline (reference sequence). The trim removed 2 bases at V and 1 base at J, leaving 5 bases unmatched. The CDR3 extends over 17 amino acids. CDR3 loop: CASSISTSGASYNEQFF. The CDR3 DNA is TGTGCCAGTAGTATAAGTACTAGCGGGGCGTCCTACAATGAGCAGTTCTTC.

The chain has TRBV6-6 and TRBJ2-2; D unresolved. The CDR3 loop spans 15 amino acids. In germline, CDR1 is MNHNY, CDR2 SVGAGI (reference sequence). V was cut by 5 bases and J by 1 base, with 11 bases left in between. The CDR3 reads CASSAIGENTGELFF. CDR3 nucleotide sequence: TGTGCCAGCAGTGCGATTGGAGAGAACACCGGGGAGCTGTTTTTT.

V and J are TRBV2 and TRBJ2-7, with 7 bases matching TRBD1. The CDR3 contains 17 residues. V trimming: 6 bases; J trimming: 3 bases; junction bases outside the gene matches: 17. Germline CDR1 SNHLY, CDR2 FYNNEI. The DNA of the CDR3 is TGTGCCAGCAGGGAACGGGACAGACTTCACCACCTCTACGAGCAGTACTTC. Translation: CASRERDRLHHLYEQYF.

The gene calls are TRBV27 and TRBJ1-6, with 9 positions matching TRBD1. Trimming at V came to 6 bases and at J to 10 bases, leaving 10 bases not matched to a gene. The CDR3 extends over 15 amino acids. The germline V gene encodes CDR1 MNHEY and CDR2 SMNVEV (reference sequence). The CDR3 loop reads CASRERQGVLSPLHF. The CDR3 coding sequence is TGTGCCAGCAGAGAACGACAGGGGGTACTATCACCCCTCCACTTT.

CDR3 DNA: TGTGCCACCAGGGGGTGGCTAGCGGGGGGGCCAGGGGAGACCCAGTACTTC. It encodes CATRGWLAGGPGETQYF. V and J are TRBV15 and TRBJ2-5; 12 bases are shared with TRBD2. The CDR3 sequence is 17 residues long. Germline V gives CDR1 LNHNV, CDR2 YYDKDF (reference sequence). V trimming: 6 bases; J trimming: 5 bases; junction bases outside the gene matches: 13.

As for this clone: The sample contains more than one DNA sequence encoding this CDR3. The V gene is TRBV6-2 or TRBV6-3, the J gene TRBJ2-7; TRBD1 is a possible D gene (6 bases). V lost 2 bases and J 4 bases, leaving 9 bases between the germline ends. The CDR3 totals 13 residues. The germline gives CDR1 MNHEY, CDR2 SVGEGT. The CDR3 is CASSYLRGYEQYF. DNA of the CDR3: TGTGCCAGCAGTTACCTCAGGGGTTACGAGCAGTACTTC.

The genes are TRBV6-5 and TRBJ2-7; 8 bases fit TRBD1. Per germline, CDR1 MNHEY and CDR2 SVGAGI. V gave up 5 bases and J gave up 6 bases; unmatched junction bases: 6. This CDR3 has 13 residues. Here the CDR3 reads CASSRTGSGEQYF. In nucleotides, the CDR3 is TGTGCCAGCAGTAGGACAGGGTCGGGCGAGCAGTACTTC.

V usage is TRBV11-2 and J usage is TRBJ2-1, with 7 bases fitting TRBD2. Per the germline V gene, CDR1 is SGHAT and CDR2 is FQNNGV. V shed 5 bases, J shed 3 bases, and the junction held 7 bases outside the gene matches. CDR3 length equals 15 residues. Here the CDR3 reads CASSPASGHYNEQFF. CDR3 nucleotides: TGTGCCAGCAGCCCCGCTAGCGGCCACTACAATGAGCAGTTCTTC.

This rearrangement joins TRBV3-1 (or the pseudogene TRBV3-2) to TRBJ1-1, with 7 bases identical to TRBD1. The germline V gene has CDR1 LGHDT and CDR2 YNNKEL (reference sequence). CDR3 size: 15 residues. Trimming cost V 1 base and J 6 bases; bases outside gene matches: 8. The CDR3 coding sequence is TGTGCCAGCAGCCAAGTTCAGGGGGATGTCGCTGAAGCTTTCTTT. This sequence encodes CASSQVQGDVAEAFF.

The chain couples TRBV12-3 or TRBV12-4 to TRBJ2-7; no definite D call. The CDR3 length is 13 residues. Trimming shortened V by 3 bases and J by 3 bases, and 9 bases separated the two germline ends. The CDR3 spells CASSFQRIYEQYF. The CDR3 region has the DNA TGTGCCAGCAGTTTCCAGCGTATCTACGAGCAGTACTTC.